A single sample is the source of the 27 T cell receptor beta chains below, sequenced in a study of blood T cell repertoires in COVID-19. TCRdb's copy holds only in-frame clones and misses some; the assay was immunoSEQ multiplex PCR. The data show roughly 60,000 clones, about nine tenths seen once. The sequencing sample was made of peripheral blood. The source of these receptors is a human donor with acute or convalescent COVID-19. The donor label of this sample is uncertain.

This clone was recorded once. The CDR3 DNA follows: TGTGCTAGTGGGACAGGGAGCAATCAGCCCCAGCATTTT. This gives the protein CASGTGSNQPQHF. The rearrangement joins TRBV12-5 to TRBJ1-5; 7 positions match TRBD1. CDR1 LGHNT and CDR2 FRNRAP come from the germline V gene. This CDR3 is 13 amino acids long. V was clipped by 6 bases and J by 1 base; unmatched bases: 0. The full variable domain, completed using reference TRBV12-5 and TRBJ1-5, is DARVTQTPRHKVTEMGQEVTMRCQPILGHNTVFWYRQTMMQGLELLAYFRNRAPLDDSGMPKDRFSAEMPDATLATLKIQPSEPRDSAVYFCASGTGSNQPQHFGDGTRLSIL.

The CDR3 nucleotides are TGTGCCAGCAAAGAGGTGGGCAGGGGGTACGGCTACACCTTC. Its protein product is CASKEVGRGYGYTF. The rearrangement joins TRBV6-5 to TRBJ1-2, with 7 nucleotides matching TRBD1. The J segment lost 8 bases and the V segment lost 7 bases, leaving 13 bases of the junction unmatched. In germline, CDR1 is MNHEY, CDR2 SVGAGI. The CDR3 is made up of 14 amino acids.

The chain employs TRBV20-1 and TRBJ2-1; D is uncertain. Trimming removed 7 bases at V and 8 bases at J, with 6 bases between. The CDR3 has 9 residues. CDR1 and CDR2 from the germline V gene are DFQATT and SNEGSKA (reference sequence). The CDR3 spells CSGIDEQFF. The CDR3 coding sequence is TGCAGTGGTATAGATGAGCAGTTCTTC.

This clone was picked up a small number of times. This sequence joins TRBV19 and TRBJ1-2; D possibly corresponds to TRBD1 (6 bases). Trimming stripped 3 bases from V and 7 bases from J, with 12 bases between. The CDR3 loop spans 13 amino acids. Germline V gives CDR1 LNHDA, CDR2 SQIVND (reference sequence). CDR3 bases: TGTGCCAGTAGTATTGAGGGACACCTTGGCTACACCTTC. Translation: CASSIEGHLGYTF.

This chain joins TRBV15 and TRBJ2-7, with D unresolved. Per germline, CDR1 LNHNV and CDR2 YYDKDF (reference sequence). This CDR3 comprises 16 residues. The ends were cut back, 0 bases at V and 9 bases at J, with 21 bases in the middle. CDR3 coding DNA: TGTGCCACCAGCAGAGATCTAGTGCTGTCCTCTACGAGGCAGTACTTC. This encodes CATSRDLVLSSTRQYF.

This chain joins TRBV18 and TRBJ1-2, with 11 bases fitting TRBD1. The germline V gene has CDR1 KGHSH and CDR2 LQKENI. The CDR3 is 15 amino acids. Trimming removed 6 bases from V and 4 bases from J; junction bases left unmatched: 7. The CDR3 reads CASSHLDRGLYGYTF. Written as DNA, the CDR3 is TGTGCCAGCTCGCACTTGGACAGGGGGCTCTATGGCTACACCTTC. Full variable domain (rest looked up from reference TRBV18 and TRBJ1-2): NAGVMQNPRHLVRRRGQEARLRCSPMKGHSHVYWYRQLPEEGLKFMVYLQKENIIDESGMPKERFSAEFPKEGPSILRIQQVVRGDSAAYFCASSHLDRGLYGYTFGSGTRLTVV.

The chain employs TRBV18 and TRBJ1-4, with D possibly matching TRBD1 (6 bases). The CDR3 runs to 16 residues. The germline gives CDR1 KGHSH, CDR2 LQKENI. Trimming shortened V by 4 bases and J by 4 bases, and 16 bases separated the two germline ends. CDR3: CASSLTRQAINEKLFF. In DNA, the CDR3 is TGTGCCAGCTCACTGACCCGACAGGCGATTAATGAAAAACTGTTTTTT.

The chain links TRBV23-1 to TRBJ1-5; possibly TRBD1 for D (5 bases). TRBV23-1 is an ORF; its function is uncertain. V was clipped by 0 bases and J by 2 bases, with 8 bases between them. The CDR3 totals 15 residues. The CDR3 sequence: CASSQSTGCNQPQHF. Here the CDR3 DNA reads TGCGCCAGCAGTCAATCCACAGGCTGCAATCAGCCCCAGCATTTT.

The chain has TRBV4-1 and TRBJ2-7; D may be TRBD1 (7 bases). Looked up from germline, CDR1 is MGHRA and CDR2 is YSYEKL. This CDR3 has 14 residues. The V end lost 4 bases, the J end lost 3 bases, and 13 bases lay between the germline ends. The CDR3 loop reads CASSRGTEFYEQYV. CDR3 sequence (DNA): TGCGCCAGCAGCCGCGGGACAGAATTCTACGAGCAGTACGTC.

In its sample, this clone was seen once. The rearrangement uses TRBV5-5 and TRBJ1-2; unclear D gene. CDR1 SGHKS and CDR2 YYEKEE come from the germline V gene (reference sequence). This CDR3 is built from 13 residues. V lost 4 bases and J lost 8, with 15 bases in between. This chain's CDR3 is CASSLDPLGGYTF. CDR3 nucleotide sequence: TGTGCCAGCAGCCTAGACCCCCTCGGGGGCTACACCTTC.

Regarding this clone: A junction boundary mismatches the germline segment, possibly from a read error. The chain recombines TRBV6-1 with TRBJ2-5, with 7 positions matching TRBD2. Germline V CDR1 and CDR2: MNHNS, SASEGT. The CDR3 spans 13 residues. In DNA form, the CDR3 reads TGTGCCAGCACCCACGGCGAGCGGGGCGTACTGGACTTC. It is translated as CASTHGERGVLDF.

The genes are TRBV2 and TRBJ1-6, with TRBD1 as a possible D gene (6 bases). The CDR3 runs 15 residues. Per the germline V gene, CDR1 is SNHLY and CDR2 is FYNNEI. Between the trimmed V and J ends, which lost 11 bases and 0 bases, there was a span of 14 bases. In DNA, the CDR3 is TGTGCCTCCAAAACAGGGAGCTCCTATAATTCACCCCTCCACTTT. Its protein product is CASKTGSSYNSPLHF.

The chain has TRBV5-1 and TRBJ2-3; D might be TRBD2 (6 bases). CDR1 and CDR2 (germline): SGHRS, YFSETQ. The ends were cut back, 4 bases at V and 1 base at J, with 10 bases in the middle. This CDR3 is 14 amino acids long. CDR3 sequence: CASSPGLRTDTQYF. DNA of the CDR3: TGCGCCAGCAGCCCGGGACTGCGCACAGATACGCAGTATTTT.

The V and J genes are TRBV6-2 or TRBV6-3 and TRBJ1-1; no firm D call. V gave up 2 bases and J gave up 0 bases, with 13 bases separating them. CDR1 and CDR2 (germline): MNHEY, SVGEGT. The CDR3 sequence is 16 residues long. CDR3 protein: CASSYRAPAMNTEAFF. The CDR3 DNA sequence: TGTGCCAGCAGTTACCGAGCCCCCGCCATGAACACTGAAGCTTTCTTT.

The V call is TRBV5-5, the J call TRBJ1-5; 8 bases are a match to TRBD1. The V gene's germline CDR1 is SGHKS and CDR2 YYEKEE (reference sequence). This CDR3 contains 18 residues. V trimming: 4 bases; J trimming: 0 bases; junction bases outside the gene matches: 12. Here the CDR3 reads CASSRWAGGGNSNQPQHF. In DNA form, the CDR3 reads TGTGCCAGCAGCCGTTGGGCAGGGGGCGGGAATAGCAATCAGCCCCAGCATTTT.

The chain employs TRBV28 and TRBJ2-1; possibly TRBD1 for D (5 bases). Trimming took 6 bases from V and 7 from J, leaving 31 bases between them. Per germline, CDR1 MDHEN and CDR2 SYDVKM. The CDR3 covers 19 residues. Here the CDR3 reads CASSTVWSTARGPRNEQFF. The CDR3 nucleotides read TGTGCCAGCAGCACGGTATGGAGTACAGCTAGGGGCCCTCGAAATGAGCAGTTCTTC.

V usage is TRBV18 and J usage is TRBJ2-2, with a tentative D call TRBD2 (5 bases). Looked up from germline, CDR1 is KGHSH and CDR2 is LQKENI. V shed 3 bases and J shed 0 bases, with 14 bases lying between them. The CDR3 has 17 amino acids. CDR3 sequence reads: CASSPPLRGTNTGELFF. CDR3 bases: TGTGCCAGCTCACCCCCGCTTCGAGGGACGAACACCGGGGAGCTGTTTTTT.

The CDR3 reads CASSPQTIRETQYF. DNA of the CDR3: TGTGCCAGCAGCCCCCAGACTATCAGGGAGACCCAGTACTTC. The V and J genes are TRBV14 and TRBJ2-5; D perhaps matches TRBD2 (5 bases). Germline lookup yields CDR1 SGHDN and CDR2 FVKESK. This CDR3 region has 14 residues. Trimming shortened V by 4 bases and J by 5 bases, and 14 bases separated the two germline ends.

This chain links TRBV29-1 with TRBJ1-2; the match to TRBD1 covers 7 bases. Germline assignment: CDR1 SQVTM and CDR2 ANQGSEA. With 6 bases clipped from V and 6 bases from J, the junction kept 7 bases outside the gene matches. The CDR3 extends over 12 amino acids. The DNA for the CDR3 is TGCAGCGTGGCCGGGACAGTGAATGGCTACACCTTC. Translating gives CSVAGTVNGYTF.

The DNA of the CDR3 is TGTGCCAGTATGAATGCAGGGTTGGATGAGCAGTTCTTC. It specifies CASMNAGLDEQFF. The chain carries TRBV19 and TRBJ2-1, with a tentative D call TRBD1 (5 bases). CDR1 and CDR2 (germline): LNHDA, SQIVND (reference sequence). The ends were cut back, 7 bases at V and 8 bases at J, with 15 bases in the middle. CDR3 length: 13 residues.

J is TRBJ1-3 and V is TRBV5-1; D remains ambiguous. The V end lost 0 bases, the J end lost 4 bases, and 5 bases lay between the germline ends. CDR3 length: 13 residues. Germline values: CDR1 SGHRS, CDR2 YFSETQ. The CDR3 sequence is CASSLALGNTIYF. DNA of the CDR3: TGCGCCAGCAGCTTGGCCCTGGGAAACACCATATATTTT.

The chain employs TRBV6-6 and TRBJ2-5; D is possibly TRBD2 (5 bases). This CDR3 spans 13 amino acids. V was pared by 6 bases and J by 4 bases, with 12 bases between. Germline CDR1 reads MNHNY; CDR2 reads SVGAGI (reference sequence). CDR3 amino acids: CASREGGRETQYF. CDR3 in DNA: TGTGCCAGCAGAGAGGGCGGTAGAGAGACCCAGTACTTC.

This clone was detected once. This sequence joins TRBV28 and TRBJ2-7; 7 positions agree with TRBD1. With 2 bases clipped from V and 4 bases from J, the junction kept 5 bases outside the gene matches. CDR1 and CDR2 (germline): MDHEN, SYDVKM. The CDR3 length is 14 residues. CDR3 sequence reads: CASSLSHRGYEQYV. Here the CDR3 DNA reads TGTGCCAGCAGTTTAAGTCACAGGGGTTACGAGCAGTACGTC.

The chain employs TRBV30 and TRBJ1-6; D unresolved. Per the germline V gene, CDR1 is GTSNPN and CDR2 is SVGIG (reference sequence). Trimming took 0 bases from V and 10 from J, leaving 13 bases between them. The CDR3 spans 14 residues. CDR3 DNA sequence: TGTGCCTGGAGTGTACTAGGCAGTGAATCACCCCTCCACTTT. Translating gives CAWSVLGSESPLHF.

The rearrangement joins TRBV6-5 to TRBJ1-2, with 8 bases lining up with TRBD1. The CDR3 is 14 residues long. In germline, CDR1 is MNHEY, CDR2 SVGAGI. The junction had 6 bases not matched to a gene; V was cut back by 5 bases and J by 4 bases. CDR3 loop: CASSTDRVSYGYTF. The DNA for the CDR3 is TGTGCCAGCAGTACGGACAGGGTCAGCTATGGCTACACCTTC.

The chain joins TRBV7-2 to TRBJ2-1; 11 bases match TRBD2. Germline values: CDR1 SGHTA, CDR2 FQGNSA. Trimming at V came to 5 bases and at J to 5 bases, leaving 5 bases not matched to a gene. The CDR3 covers 15 residues. The CDR3 nucleotides are TGTGCCAGCAGCGGTTCTAGCGGGAGGCACAATGAGCAGTTCTTC. This codes for CASSGSSGRHNEQFF.

In this sample, this clone turned up once. This chain connects TRBV28 to TRBJ1-5; perhaps TRBD1 as D (5 bases). Germline V gene lookup returns CDR1 MDHEN and CDR2 SYDVKM. The length of the CDR3 is 12 residues. With 11 bases removed from V and 6 bases from J, the gap between germline ends came to 14 bases. CDR3 DNA sequence: TGTGCCTCCGGGACTCCTACTCAGCCCCAGCATTTT. It translates to CASGTPTQPQHF.